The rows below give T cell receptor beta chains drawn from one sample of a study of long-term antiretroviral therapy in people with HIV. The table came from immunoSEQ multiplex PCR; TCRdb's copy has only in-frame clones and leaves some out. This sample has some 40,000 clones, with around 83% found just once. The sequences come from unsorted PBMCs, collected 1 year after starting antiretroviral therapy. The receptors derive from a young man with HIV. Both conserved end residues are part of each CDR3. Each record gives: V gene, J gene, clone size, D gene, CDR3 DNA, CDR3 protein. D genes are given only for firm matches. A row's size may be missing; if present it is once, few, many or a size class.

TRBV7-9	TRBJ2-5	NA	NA	TGTGCCAGCAGCCCCCCCCCAGATAACCAAGAGACCCAGTACTTC	CASSPPPDNQETQYF
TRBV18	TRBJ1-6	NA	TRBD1	TGTGCCAGCTCACCGTCCGGGACAGCAAATTCACCCCTCCACTTT	CASSPSGTANSPLHF
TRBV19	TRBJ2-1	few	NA	TGTGCCAGTAGTATTGGAGGGTCTGAGCAGTTCTTC	CASSIGGSEQFF
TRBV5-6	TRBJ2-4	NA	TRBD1	TGTGCCAGCAGCTTGAGGACAGGGGTATCCAAAAACATTCAGTACTTC	CASSLRTGVSKNIQYF
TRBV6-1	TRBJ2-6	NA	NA	TGTGCCAGCAGTGTCGCCTCTGGGGCCAACGTCCTGACTTTC	CASSVASGANVLTF
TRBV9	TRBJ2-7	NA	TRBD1	TGTGCCAGCAGCGAACAGGGGGCGTCCTACGAGCAGTACTTC	CASSEQGASYEQYF
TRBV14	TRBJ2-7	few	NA	TGTGCCAGCAGCCAAGATGGTCTGTTTAAGGAGCAGTACTTC	CASSQDGLFKEQYF
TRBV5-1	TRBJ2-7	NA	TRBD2	TGCGCCAGCAGCCCCATCGGACTAGGTAAGGACGAGCAGTACTTC	CASSPIGLGKDEQYF
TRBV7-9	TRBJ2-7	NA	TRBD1	TGTGCCAGCAGCTCCCCCCGGGACAGGGGCTACGAGCAGTACTTC	CASSSPRDRGYEQYF
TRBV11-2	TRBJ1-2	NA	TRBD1	TGTGCCAGCAGCTTATTCCACGACCGTGAGACAGGGGAAATTTATGGCTACACCTTC	CASSLFHDRETGEIYGYTF
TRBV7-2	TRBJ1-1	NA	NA	TGTGCCAGCAGCAGGGCGATGAACACTGAAGCTTTCTTT	CASSRAMNTEAFF
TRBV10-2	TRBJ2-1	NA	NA	TGCGCCAGCAGTCCCAGGGGCGGCTCAAACAATGAGCAGTTCTTC	CASSPRGGSNNEQFF
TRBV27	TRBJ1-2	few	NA	TGTGCCAGCAGTTCCCAGGCAGGGAATGACTACACCTTC	CASSSQAGNDYTF
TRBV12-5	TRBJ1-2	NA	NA	TGTGCTAGTGGTCCGACAGGCGCGGCTAACTATGGCTACACCTTC	CASGPTGAANYGYTF
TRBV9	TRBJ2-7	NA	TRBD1	TGTGCCAGCAGCGTGACGGACAGGGAAACCTACGAGCAGTACTTC	CASSVTDRETYEQYF
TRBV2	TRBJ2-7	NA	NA	TGTGCCAGCAGTGAAGATCCGGGGGACGAGCAGTACTTC	CASSEDPGDEQYF
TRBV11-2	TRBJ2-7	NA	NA	TGTGCCAGCAGCCCAGGGGGGGGTGCGGCAGGGACACACTACGAGCAGTACTTC	CASSPGGGAAGTHYEQYF
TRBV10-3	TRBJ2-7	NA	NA	TGTGCCATCAGTGGAGACAACTCCTACGAGCAGTACTTC	CAISGDNSYEQYF
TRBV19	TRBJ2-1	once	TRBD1	TGTGCCAGTTCGGGCCAAGACAGGGTCCACTACAATGAGCAGTTCTTC	CASSGQDRVHYNEQFF
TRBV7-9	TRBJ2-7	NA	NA	TGCGCCAGCAGCCTCGCCATGGGTTACGAGCAGTACTTC	CASSLAMGYEQYF
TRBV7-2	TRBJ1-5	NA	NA	TGTGCCAGCAGCTTAGACCCGAGGCAGGCGTTTAATCAGCCCCAGCATTTT	CASSLDPRQAFNQPQHF
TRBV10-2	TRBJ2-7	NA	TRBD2	TGCGCCAGCAGTGTTAGCGGGGGGTTCTCCTACGAGCAGTACTTC	CASSVSGGFSYEQYF
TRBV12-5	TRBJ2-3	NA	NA	TGTGCTAGTGGCTTTAGCGGAGCCCTTAGCACAGATACGCAGTATTTT	CASGFSGALSTDTQYF
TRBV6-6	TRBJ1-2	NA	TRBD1	TGTGCCAGCAGTTGGGGGGACAGGCCACACTCCGGCTACACCTTC	CASSWGDRPHSGYTF
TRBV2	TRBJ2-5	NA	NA	TGTGCCAGCAGGCACGTGGGGATAGAGACCCAGTACTTC	CASRHVGIETQYF
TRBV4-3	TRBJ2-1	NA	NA	TGCGCCAGCAGCCAAGATTACAGGTCCTACAATGAGCAGTTCTTC	CASSQDYRSYNEQFF
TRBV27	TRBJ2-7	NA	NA	TGTGCCAGCAGTTTCACATCAGGGTACTCCTACGAGCAGTACTTC	CASSFTSGYSYEQYF
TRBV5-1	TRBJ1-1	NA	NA	TGCGCCAGCAGCTTGGCAGGGAACACTGAAGCTTTCTTT	CASSLAGNTEAFF
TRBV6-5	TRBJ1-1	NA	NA	TGTGCCAGCAGCCAACAGATACTGAACACTGAAGCTTTCTTT	CASSQQILNTEAFF
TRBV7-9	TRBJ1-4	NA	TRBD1	TGTGCCAGCAGCTCAAGGGACAGTGAAAAACTGTTTTTT	CASSSRDSEKLFF
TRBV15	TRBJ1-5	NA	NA	TGTGCCACCACCGCCGGACTGGAGGGCTATCAGCCCCAGCATTTT	CATTAGLEGYQPQHF
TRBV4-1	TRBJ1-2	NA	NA	TGCGCCAGCAGCCAAGATGAAAGCTATGGCTACACCTTC	CASSQDESYGYTF
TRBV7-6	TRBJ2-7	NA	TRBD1	TGTGCCAGCAGCTCCGAACAGGGGGCGGACTACGAGCAGTACTTC	CASSSEQGADYEQYF
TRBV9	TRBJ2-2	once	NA	TGTGCCAGCAGCGTAGCTCGACCCCCTAGCATCGACACCGGGGAGCTGTTTTTT	CASSVARPPSIDTGELFF
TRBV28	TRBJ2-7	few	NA	TGTGCCAGCAGTACCGCCGACTACGAGCAGTACTTC	CASSTADYEQYF
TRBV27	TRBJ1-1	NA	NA	TGTGCCAGCAGTTTATCCTATGGGATGAACACTGAAGCTTTCTTT	CASSLSYGMNTEAFF
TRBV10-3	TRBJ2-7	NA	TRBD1	TGTGCCATCAGTTTGACAGGGGACTCCTACGAGCAGTACTTC	CAISLTGDSYEQYF
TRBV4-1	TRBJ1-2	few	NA	TGCGCCAGCAGCCGACCGGGCCCTGATATCTATGGCTACACCTTC	CASSRPGPDIYGYTF
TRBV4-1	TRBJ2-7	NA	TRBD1	TGCGCCAGCAGCCAGGAGCTGCCACACAGGGGCGAGCAGTACTTC	CASSQELPHRGEQYF
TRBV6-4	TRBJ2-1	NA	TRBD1	TGTGCCAGCAGTGACACGGGGGACAGGGGGCATAATGAGCAGTTCTTC	CASSDTGDRGHNEQFF
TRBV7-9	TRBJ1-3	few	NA	TGTGCCAGCGTCAGCTCTGGAAACACCATATATTTT	CASVSSGNTIYF
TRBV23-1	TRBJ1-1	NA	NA	TGCGCCAGCAGTCAATCCGGACCGCTGAACACTGAAGCTTTCTTT	CASSQSGPLNTEAFF
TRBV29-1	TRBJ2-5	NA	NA	TGCAGCGTTGAGGGAGAGGGGTACCAAGAGACCCAGTACTTC	CSVEGEGYQETQYF
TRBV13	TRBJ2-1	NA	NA	TGTGCCAGCAGAGAAACAGGTTACAATGAGCAGTTCTTC	CASRETGYNEQFF
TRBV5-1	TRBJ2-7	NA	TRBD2	TGCGCCAGCAGCTTAGTCCTAGCGGGAGTCTACGAGCAGTACTTC	CASSLVLAGVYEQYF
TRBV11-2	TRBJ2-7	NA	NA	TGTGCCAGCAGCAAGTACAGGGATCCCTACGAGCAGTACTTC	CASSKYRDPYEQYF
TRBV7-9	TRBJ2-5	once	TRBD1	TGTGCCAGCAGCCCACGGGACAGGGAACAAGAGACCCAGTACTTC	CASSPRDREQETQYF
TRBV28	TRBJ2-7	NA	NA	TGTGCCAGCAGTTTACAGGCTTTCTACGAGCAGTACTTC	CASSLQAFYEQYF
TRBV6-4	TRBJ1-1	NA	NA	TGTGCCAGCAGTGTGGGGGGAGAGAACACTGAAGCTTTCTTT	CASSVGGENTEAFF
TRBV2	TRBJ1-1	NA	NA	TGTGCCGGCCGGGATATTGGGACTGAAGCTTTCTTT	CAGRDIGTEAFF